The next 5 T cell receptor beta chains were all read from a single sample in a study of blood T cell repertoires in COVID-19. The repertoire was sequenced with immunoSEQ multiplex PCR; TCRdb's copy has only in-frame clones and lacks some. There are 25,000 to 35,000 clones in the sample; around 87% occur only once, and about 12% lies in the top ten. The specimen was peripheral blood. Receptor source: a human donor in a cohort sampled during active COVID-19. The donor label of this sample is uncertain.

The chain carries TRBV29-1 and TRBJ2-3, with 9 bases that match TRBD2. CDR1 is SQVTM, CDR2 ANQGSEA, per germline. Losses at the gene ends were 5 bases for V and 2 bases for J; bases not matched to a gene: 5. The CDR3 runs to 14 residues. CDR3 amino acids: CSVNLAGITDTQYF. The CDR3 region has the DNA TGCAGCGTTAACCTAGCGGGGATCACAGATACGCAGTATTTT.

This clone was observed a few times. This chain links TRBV7-9 with TRBJ2-3; D is uncertain. The length of the CDR3 is 12 residues. The ends were cut back, 5 bases at V and 2 bases at J, with 5 bases in the middle. Germline CDR1 SEHNR, CDR2 FQNEAQ (reference sequence). The CDR3 sequence: CASSENTDTQYF. DNA for the CDR3: TGTGCCAGCAGCGAGAACACAGATACGCAGTATTTT.

The genes are TRBV9 and TRBJ2-1; D possibly corresponds to TRBD1 (6 bases). The CDR3 sequence is 15 residues long. V was cut by 6 bases and J by 7 bases, with 20 bases left in between. CDR1 and CDR2 from the germline V gene are SGDLS and YYNGEE. The CDR3 sequence is CASKQDSPGLNEQFF. CDR3 coding DNA: TGTGCCAGCAAACAGGACAGCCCAGGCTTGAATGAGCAGTTCTTC.

V is TRBV5-5 and J is TRBJ1-4; D is possibly TRBD1 (6 bases). Germline assignment: CDR1 SGHKS and CDR2 YYEKEE (reference sequence). The ends were cut back, 2 bases at V and 7 bases at J, with 9 bases in the middle. The CDR3 consists of 13 residues. CDR3 residues: CASSLEGVEKLFF. Here the CDR3 DNA reads TGTGCCAGCAGCTTAGAGGGGGTTGAAAAACTGTTTTTT.

The chain has TRBV4-1 and TRBJ2-2, with 8 bases fitting TRBD2. Unmatched junction bases numbered 12, after V lost 4 bases and J lost 5 bases. This CDR3 region has 17 residues. CDR1 and CDR2 from the germline V gene are MGHRA and YSYEKL. The CDR3 spells CASSPVRLAGLTGELFF. The CDR3 nucleotides read TGCGCCAGCAGCCCCGTGAGGCTAGCGGGTTTAACCGGGGAGCTGTTTTTT.